This T cell receptor beta chain was sequenced for a study of T cell changes during pregnancy in multiple sclerosis. TCRdb's table, derived via immunoSEQ multiplex PCR, lists solely in-frame clones and lacks some. The profile shows 50,000 to 60,000 clones, roughly 90% of them singletons. V was shortened by 7 bases and J by 4 bases, with 13 bases between the two germline ends. Per the germline V gene, CDR1 is SQVTM and CDR2 is ANQGSEA. The CDR3 consists of 13 residues. This clone was seen a few times. Sequences were derived from CD4+ T cells from peripheral blood mononuclear cells, sampled after pregnancy. The clonotype originates from a female donor in good health, enrolled as a control in a pregnancy study. V usage is TRBV29-1 and J usage is TRBJ2-2; a possible D gene is TRBD1 (6 bases). The CDR3 region is CSARTDLTGELFF. The CDR3 DNA sequence: TGCAGCGCCCGGACAGACCTCACCGGGGAGCTGTTTTTT.